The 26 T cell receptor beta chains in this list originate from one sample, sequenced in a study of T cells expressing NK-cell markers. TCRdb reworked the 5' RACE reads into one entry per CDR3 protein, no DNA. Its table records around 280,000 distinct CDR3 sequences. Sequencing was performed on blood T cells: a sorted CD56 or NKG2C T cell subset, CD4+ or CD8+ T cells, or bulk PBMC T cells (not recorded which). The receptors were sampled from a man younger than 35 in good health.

The CDR3 is CASRDNEKLFF. The chain recombines TRBV19 with TRBJ1-4. The germline V gene has CDR1 LNHDA and CDR2 SQIVND (reference sequence). CDR3 length: 11 residues.

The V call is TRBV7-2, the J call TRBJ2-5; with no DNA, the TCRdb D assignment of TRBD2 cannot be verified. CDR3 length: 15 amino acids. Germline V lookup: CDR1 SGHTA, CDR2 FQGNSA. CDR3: CASSLQTMSAGTQYF.

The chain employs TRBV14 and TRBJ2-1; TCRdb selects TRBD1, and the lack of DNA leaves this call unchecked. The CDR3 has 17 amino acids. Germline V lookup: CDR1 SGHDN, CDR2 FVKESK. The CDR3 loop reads CASSQAWGTGGHNEQFF.

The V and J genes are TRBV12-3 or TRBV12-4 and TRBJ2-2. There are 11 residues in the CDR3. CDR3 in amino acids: CASSLDRELFF.

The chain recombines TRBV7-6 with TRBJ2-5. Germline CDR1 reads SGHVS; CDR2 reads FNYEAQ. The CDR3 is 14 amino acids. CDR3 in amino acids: CASSLVQLQETQYF.

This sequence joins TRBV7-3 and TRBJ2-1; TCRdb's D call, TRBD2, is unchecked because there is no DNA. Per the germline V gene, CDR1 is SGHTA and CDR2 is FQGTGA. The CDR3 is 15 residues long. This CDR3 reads CASSVDSVQGNEQFF.

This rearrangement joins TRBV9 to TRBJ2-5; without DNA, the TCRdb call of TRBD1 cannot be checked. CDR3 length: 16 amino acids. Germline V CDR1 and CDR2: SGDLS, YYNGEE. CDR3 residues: CASSAGNLGAGETQYF.

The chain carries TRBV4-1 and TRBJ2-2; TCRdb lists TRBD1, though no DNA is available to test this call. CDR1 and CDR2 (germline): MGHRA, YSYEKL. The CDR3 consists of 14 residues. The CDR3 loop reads CASSHLGTGGELFF.

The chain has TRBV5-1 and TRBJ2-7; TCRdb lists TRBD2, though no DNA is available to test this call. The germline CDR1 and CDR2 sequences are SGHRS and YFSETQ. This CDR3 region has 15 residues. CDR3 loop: CASRPGLGISYEQYF.

CDR3 protein: CSAKRGLDVNEQFF. The chain recombines TRBV20-1 with TRBJ2-1; checking the TCRdb D call of TRBD2 is not possible without DNA. Germline V gene data show CDR1 as DFQATT and CDR2 as SNEGSKA (reference sequence). CDR3 size: 14 residues.

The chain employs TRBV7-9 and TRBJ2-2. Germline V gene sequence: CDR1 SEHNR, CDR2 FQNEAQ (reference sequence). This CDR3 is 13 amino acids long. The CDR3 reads CASSLAGTGELFF. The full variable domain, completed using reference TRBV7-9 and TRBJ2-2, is DTGVSQNPRHKITKRGQNVTFRCDPISEHNRLYWYRQTLGQGPEFLTYFQNEAQLEKSRLLSDRFSAERPKGSFSTLEIQRTEQGDSAMYLCASSLAGTGELFFGEGSRLTVL.

The CDR3 protein is CATGQGDYGYTF. The chain carries TRBV12-3 or TRBV12-4 and TRBJ1-2; TCRdb reports TRBD1, a call that lacks DNA to check it against. This CDR3 has 12 residues.

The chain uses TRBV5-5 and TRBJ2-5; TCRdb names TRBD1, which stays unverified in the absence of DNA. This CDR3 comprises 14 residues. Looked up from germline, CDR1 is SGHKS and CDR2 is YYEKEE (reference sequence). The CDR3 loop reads CASSDNRGLETQYF. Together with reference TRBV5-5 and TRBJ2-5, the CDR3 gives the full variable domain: DAGVTQSPTHLIKTRGQQVTLRCSPISGHKSVSWYQQVLGQGPQFIFQYYEKEERGRGNFPDRFSARQFPNYSSELNVNALLLGDSALYLCASSDNRGLETQYFGPGTRLLVL.

CDR3: CASSGGLRGGKNIQYF. The chain has TRBV2 and TRBJ2-4; the TRBD1 assignment by TCRdb is unverifiable without DNA. Germline V gene sequence: CDR1 SNHLY, CDR2 FYNNEI. The CDR3 contains 16 residues. Filled out from reference TRBV2 and TRBJ2-4, the complete variable domain reads EPEVTQTPSHQVTQMGQEVILRCVPISNHLYFYWYRQILGQKVEFLVSFYNNEISEKSEIFDDQFSVERPDGSNFTLKIRSTKLEDSAMYFCASSGGLRGGKNIQYFGAGTRLSVL.

CDR3 region: CSANFPGTTEAFF. The chain recombines TRBV20-1 with TRBJ1-1; TCRdb's D gene call, TRBD1, goes unchecked for lack of DNA. The CDR3 sequence is 13 residues long. Germline assignment: CDR1 DFQATT and CDR2 SNEGSKA (reference sequence).

This CDR3 reads CASSFQTGMNTEAFF. The chain joins TRBV5-1 to TRBJ1-1; the D call from TCRdb, TRBD1, cannot be confirmed without DNA. The length of the CDR3 is 15 residues. CDR1 is SGHRS and CDR2 is YFSETQ in the germline V gene.

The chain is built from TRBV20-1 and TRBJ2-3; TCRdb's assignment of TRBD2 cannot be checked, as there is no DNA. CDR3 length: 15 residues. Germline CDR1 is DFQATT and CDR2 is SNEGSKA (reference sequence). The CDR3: CSARVTGTVGTTQYF.

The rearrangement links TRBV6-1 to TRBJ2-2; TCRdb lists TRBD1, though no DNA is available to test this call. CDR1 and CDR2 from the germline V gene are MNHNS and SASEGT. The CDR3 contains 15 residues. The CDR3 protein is CASQGGAGNTGELFF.

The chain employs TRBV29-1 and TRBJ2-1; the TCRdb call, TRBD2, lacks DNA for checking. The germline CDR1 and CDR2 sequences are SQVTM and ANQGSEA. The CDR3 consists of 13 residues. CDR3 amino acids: CSAGGVSYNEQFF.

CDR3 region: CSVSDFGPETQYF. The rearrangement links TRBV29-1 to TRBJ2-5; TCRdb selects TRBD2, and the lack of DNA leaves this call unchecked. The CDR3 is 13 residues long. Germline V lookup: CDR1 SQVTM, CDR2 ANQGSEA.

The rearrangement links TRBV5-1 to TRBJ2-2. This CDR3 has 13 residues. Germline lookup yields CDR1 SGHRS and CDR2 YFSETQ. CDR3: CASSLFVSGELFF.

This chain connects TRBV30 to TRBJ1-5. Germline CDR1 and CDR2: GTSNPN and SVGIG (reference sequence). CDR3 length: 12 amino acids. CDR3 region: CAWSVQDQPQHF.

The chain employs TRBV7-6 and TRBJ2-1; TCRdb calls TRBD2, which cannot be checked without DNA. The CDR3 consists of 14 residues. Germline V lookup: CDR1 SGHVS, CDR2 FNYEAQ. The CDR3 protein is CASSLAVLAYEQFF.

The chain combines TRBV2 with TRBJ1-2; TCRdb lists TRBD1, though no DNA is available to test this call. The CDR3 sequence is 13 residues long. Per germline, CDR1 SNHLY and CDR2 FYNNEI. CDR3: CASSESPGFGYTF.

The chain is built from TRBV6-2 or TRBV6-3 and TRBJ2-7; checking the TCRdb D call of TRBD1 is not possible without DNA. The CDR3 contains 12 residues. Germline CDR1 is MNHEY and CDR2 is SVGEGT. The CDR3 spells CASSSQDRGKYF.

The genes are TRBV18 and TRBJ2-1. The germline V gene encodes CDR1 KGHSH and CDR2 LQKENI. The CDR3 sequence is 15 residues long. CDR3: CASSPGTVAYNEQFF.